Given below is one T cell receptor (beta chain) in context. Its antigen is as yet unknown. Some clones are missing from TCRdb's copy, which holds only in-frame ones; the method was immunoSEQ multiplex PCR. In the table there are about 98,000 clones, 84% of which are singletons. These data come from a study of T cell responses to AZD1222 COVID-19 vaccine. Across the whole study: Second-dose intervals of approximately 4 or approximately 12 weeks were pooled. Study-level points and caveats: It was only six AZD1222 recipients who were seropositive at baseline.

Germline V lookup: CDR1 SNHLY, CDR2 FYNNEI. The CDR3 is 13 amino acids. The V end lost 0 bases, the J end lost 13 bases, and 10 bases lay between the germline ends. V gene TRBV2 combines with J gene TRBJ1-6, with D unresolved. This TCR came from an adult in good health. The sequences come from peripheral blood, collected on day 0 of AZD1222 vaccination. The CDR3 here is CASSEAPGTPLHF. In nucleotides, the CDR3 is TGTGCCAGCAGTGAAGCCCCCGGTACTCCCCTCCACTTT.